This TCR beta chain was identified in a study of a mutant IDH1 vaccine in newly diagnosed glioma (dated by TCRdb to the early 2020s). For the wider study: Across visits V03 through V10, patients got a total of eight vaccinations, given in weeks 1, 3, 5, 7, 11, 15, 19 and 23. Before enrollment, most patients had been given radiochemotherapy with temozolomide as standard therapy, while the rest had received either radiotherapy alone or temozolomide alone. Of the 32 patients who were treated, around 62% were male and 37.5% were female, and the mean age was around 41 years. Vaccination began 4-6 weeks after radiotherapy alone, or alongside temozolomide cycles in the chemotherapy-containing groups. Peripheral blood was collected at six visits: V03 (baseline), V05, V07, V10, V12 and V13. For exploratory analyses, 25 to 30 treated patients had longitudinal TCRB deep sequencing done wherever samples were available. Summary of the overall study and its limitations: Availability determined which PBMC samples were chosen for TCRB deep sequencing. The authors noted that analyses of patient blood samples could not be reproduced because of sample limitations. Changes in the top peripheral T cell clonotypes picked up by TCRB sequencing did not appear to be linked to pseudoprogression. Vaccine-induced immune responses across multiple MHC alleles were detected in 80% to 95% of patients.

The library was obtained by the immunoSEQ multiplex PCR assay. Rearranged TCR beta chain sequences were amplified with the hsTCRB Kit following the manufacturer's protocol. TCRB libraries were sequenced on an Illumina MiSeq. Turning to the authors' computational methods: The proprietary platform of the kit vendor was used for demultiplexing, trimming and gene mapping. TCRdb's version of the immuneACCESS table is confined to in-frame rearrangements and falls short of the full clone set. An unresolved V gene accounts for under half of the shortfall where checked; the remainder is of unknown origin. V and J calls and clone size are those listed in that table; D and trimming were worked out from the DNA. Recorded for this sample are tens of thousands of clones; just over 70% of them occurred a single time. Approximately 10% of the sample rests with the top ten. Turning to this clone: Its antigen target is currently unknown. No base qualities exist here, and no much larger clone lies one base off it.

The sample's time point label, in plain terms: week 11, during vaccination. A 20-mer mutant IDH1 peptide at 300 micrograms in Montanide made up each vaccine dose, which was injected subcutaneously together with topical imiquimod. The donors had newly diagnosed IDH1-mutant astrocytomas of WHO grade 3 or 4 that showed loss of nuclear ATRX. The samples were drawn from NOA16, a multicentre, single-arm, open-label phase I trial in Germany that tested a mutant IDH1 peptide vaccine in humans for the first time. Genomic DNA for TCRB sequencing was extracted from EDTA blood using the DNeasy Blood and Tissue Kit. Looking up the germline V gene yields CDR1 SGHDT and CDR2 YYEEEE. Reading from cysteine to phenylalanine, the CDR3 counts 16 amino acids. The read is trimmed to its CDR3 DNA, 48 bases read in frame from base 1. Trimming removed 3 bases from V and 5 bases from J, leaving 21 bases between the germline ends.

The rearrangement joined TRBV5-6 to TRBJ2-7, with a tentative D call of TRBD1 or TRBD2, each matching 5 bases. The clonotype originates from a man younger than 30 with glioma. Some clones in this sample may be carry-over from other donors' samples. The material was peripheral blood mononuclear cells (PBMCs), obtained from a glioma patient whose treatment included an IDH1 peptide vaccine. The nucleotides read TGTGCCAGCAGCTCTAATTCGGCCCAGGGAGTAGACGAGCAGTACTTC. Its translation is CASSSNSAQGVDEQYF.